This entry is about one TCR beta chain. The clone's antigen remains unknown. The input lacks base qualities; no much larger clone sits a single base away. The data derive from a study (dated by TCRdb to the mid-2010s). Broadly, across the study: The study examined whether tumor-infiltrating Tregs in breast cancer are drawn from blood Tregs or arise in situ by conversion from other CD4+ T cell subsets.

Full-length TCR variable regions were amplified by 5' RACE PCR using constant-region reverse primers, and then by semi-nested PCR using Nested Universal Primer A. The ReliaPrep RNA Cell Miniprep System was used to extract total RNA, which was then reverse transcribed into 5'RACE-ready cDNA with the SMARTer RACE 5'/3' Kit. An Illumina MiSeq was used to sequence the full-length TCR alpha and beta libraries, which had been barcoded with multiplex adaptors. As for the authors' bioinformatics: For each of nine subset-tissue groups, sequencing data from the five patients were pooled, and the groups were compared by unsupervised clustering of TCR gene usage. The Morisita-Horn index, with shared sequences weighted by their contribution to each repertoire, was used to calculate repertoire similarity. TCRdb reprocessing: public reads trimmed at Q25 with fastp, clones called with MiXCR, in-frame beta chains kept. Rows with a matching CDR3 protein are joined into one entry that keeps the most common DNA and genes. The V and J calls here are based on TCRdb, not the publication. Recorded for this sample are 52,000 or so distinct CDR3 sequences; around 20% of them occurred a single time. 3.2% of the sample rests with the top ten.

The full study reports these points: Rather than covering whole repertoires, validation in the larger cohort was restricted to a single TCR beta V-J rearrangement. The greatest overlap of tumor-infiltrating Treg TCR alpha and beta sequences was with tumor naive CD4+ T cells, followed next by blood naive CD4+ T cells. The TCR gene usage of tumor memory CD4+ T cells clustered together with blood and lymph node memory CD4+ cells and with lymph node naive CD4+ cells.

Taken from cysteine to phenylalanine, the CDR3 has 20 residues. Only the CDR3 DNA is retained, 60 bases long and in frame from the first base. Based on the germline V gene (reference sequence), the CDR1 and CDR2 sequences are SEHNR and FQNEAQ. The junction shows trimming of 2 bases on V and 1 base on J, and the gene matches do not reach 14 bases of it. Cells that were CD4+CD25+CD127-/low were the ones isolated as Tregs. Tregs, naive and memory CD4+ T cells from tumor, blood and ipsilateral draining lymph nodes of about five breast cancer patients underwent full-length TCR alpha and beta sequencing. Tumor tissue and lymph nodes obtained from ipsilateral axillary dissection were perfused with PBS, minced and then digested with collagenase I and hyaluronidase. Sorted cell populations were confirmed by FACS to exceed 90% purity.

This receptor chain uses TRBV7-9 and TRBJ2-1, and 10 junction bases match TRBD2. The receptor was isolated from a female donor with breast cancer. Sample: tumor-infiltrating Tregs sorted from the breast tumor. The DNA sequence is TGTGCCAGCAGCTTACTGAGGCTAGCGGGAGACATACGGTCCTACAATGAGCAGTTCTTC. It encodes CASSLLRLAGDIRSYNEQFF.